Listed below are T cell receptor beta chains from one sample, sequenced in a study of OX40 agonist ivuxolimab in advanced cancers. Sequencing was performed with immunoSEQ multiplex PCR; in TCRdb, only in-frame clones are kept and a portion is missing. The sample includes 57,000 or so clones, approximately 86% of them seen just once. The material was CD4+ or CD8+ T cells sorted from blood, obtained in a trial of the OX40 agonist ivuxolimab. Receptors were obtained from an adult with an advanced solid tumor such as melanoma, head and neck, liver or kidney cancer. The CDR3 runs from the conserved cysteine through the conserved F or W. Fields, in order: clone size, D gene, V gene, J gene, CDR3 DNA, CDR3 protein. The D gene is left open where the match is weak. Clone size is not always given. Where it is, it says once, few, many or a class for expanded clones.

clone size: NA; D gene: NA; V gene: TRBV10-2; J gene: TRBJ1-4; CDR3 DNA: TGCGCCAGCAGTGAGTCGACGAGGGTAAAACTGTTTTTT; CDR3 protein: CASSESTRVKLFF
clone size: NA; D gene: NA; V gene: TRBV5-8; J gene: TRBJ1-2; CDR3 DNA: TGTGCCAGCGCTCATCATGGCAGAGCTAACTATGGCTACACCTTC; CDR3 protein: CASAHHGRANYGYTF
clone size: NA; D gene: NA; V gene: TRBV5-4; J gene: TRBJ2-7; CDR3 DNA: TGTGCCAGCAGCTTGTGGCCAGCCTACGAGCAGTACTTC; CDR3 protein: CASSLWPAYEQYF
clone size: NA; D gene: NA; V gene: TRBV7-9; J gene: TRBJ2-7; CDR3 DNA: TGTGCCAGCAGTTCCGGGATCCGGGGGTTCTACGAGCAGTACTTC; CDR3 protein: CASSSGIRGFYEQYF
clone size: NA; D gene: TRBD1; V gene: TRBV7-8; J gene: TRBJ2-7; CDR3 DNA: TGTGCCAGCAGCTCAGCTACAGGGGCAGGCTACGAGCAGTACTTC; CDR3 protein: CASSSATGAGYEQYF
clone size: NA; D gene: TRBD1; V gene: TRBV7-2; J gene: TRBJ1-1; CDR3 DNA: TGTGCCAGCAGCTTATACAGGGGGGTATATCTCACTGAAGCTTTCTTT; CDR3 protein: CASSLYRGVYLTEAFF
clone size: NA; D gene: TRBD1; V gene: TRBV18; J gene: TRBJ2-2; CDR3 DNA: TGTGCCAGCTCAAAGAATCCGGGACAGGGGAGAACCGGGGAGCTGTTTTTT; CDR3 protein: CASSKNPGQGRTGELFF
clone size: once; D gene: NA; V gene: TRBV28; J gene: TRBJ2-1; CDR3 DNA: TGTGCCAGCAGTTCACACAGGATACCCAAAGATGAGCAGTTCTTC; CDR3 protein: CASSSHRIPKDEQFF
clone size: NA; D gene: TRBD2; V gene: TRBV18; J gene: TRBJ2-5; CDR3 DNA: TGTGCCAGCTCACCCGAACTAGCGGGGGTTAAAGAGACCCAGTACTTC; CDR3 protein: CASSPELAGVKETQYF
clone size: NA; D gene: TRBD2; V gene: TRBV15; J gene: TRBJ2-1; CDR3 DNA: TGTGCCACCAGCAGAGATAGCGGGGGCATTTACAATGAGCAGTTCTTC; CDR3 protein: CATSRDSGGIYNEQFF
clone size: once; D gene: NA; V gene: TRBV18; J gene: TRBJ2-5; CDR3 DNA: TGTGCCAGCTCACCCGGCCTAGGGGTAGAGACCCAGTACTTC; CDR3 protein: CASSPGLGVETQYF
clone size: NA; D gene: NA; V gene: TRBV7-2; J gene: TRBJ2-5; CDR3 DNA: TGTGCCAGCAGCTTAGCGGGGGCAGGAGAGACCCAGTACTTC; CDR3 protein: CASSLAGAGETQYF
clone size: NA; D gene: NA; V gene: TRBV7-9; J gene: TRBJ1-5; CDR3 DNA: TGTGCCAGCAGCTTAGAGGGACGCCGGCCGCATTTT; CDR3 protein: CASSLEGRRPHF
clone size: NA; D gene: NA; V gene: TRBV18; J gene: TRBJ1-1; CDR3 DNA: TGTGCCAGCTCACCCAGACTTGAATCTGAAGCTTTCTTT; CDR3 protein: CASSPRLESEAFF
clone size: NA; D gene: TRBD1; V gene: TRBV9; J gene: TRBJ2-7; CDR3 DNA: TGTGCCAGCAGCGCCAGACAGGGGGCGGGGGAGCAGTACTTC; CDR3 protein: CASSARQGAGEQYF
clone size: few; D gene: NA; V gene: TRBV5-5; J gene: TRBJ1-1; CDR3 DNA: TGTGCCAGCTCCGGAAAGACCGGTGCAAACACTGAAGCTTTCTTT; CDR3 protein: CASSGKTGANTEAFF
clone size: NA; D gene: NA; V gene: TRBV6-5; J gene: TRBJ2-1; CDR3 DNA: TGTGCCAGCAGTTACACAGGGTACAATGAGCAGTTCTTC; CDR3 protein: CASSYTGYNEQFF